This is a list of T cell receptor beta chains from one sample in a study of neurological immune-mediated disorders. TCRdb processed the 5' RACE reads anew with MiXCR; each CDR3 protein has one entry. The sample shows 14,000 or so distinct CDR3 sequences, 6.5% to 8% of them seen only once. Sequencing used CD8+ T cells from blood. These receptors came from a woman in her thirties or forties in good health. Each CDR3 is given with its conserved first and last residue. D genes are given only for firm matches. Where a row states a size, it is once, few, many or the class of an expanded clone; other rows omit it.

CDR3nt: TGCAGTGTTCCGGACACGAACACTGAAGCTTTCTTT
CDR3aa: CSVPDTNTEAFF
j_gene: TRBJ1-1
d_gene: NA
v_gene: TRBV20-1
abundance: many

CDR3nt: TGTGCCAGCAGTTTGTCCAGGAACTATGGCTACACCTTC
CDR3aa: CASSLSRNYGYTF
j_gene: TRBJ1-2
d_gene: NA
v_gene: TRBV12-3/TRBV12-4
abundance: many

CDR3nt: TGTGCCAGCAGTTTATCCGTGAATGAGCAGTTCTTC
CDR3aa: CASSLSVNEQFF
j_gene: TRBJ2-1
d_gene: NA
v_gene: TRBV28
abundance: many

CDR3nt: TGTGCCAACAGACCGTTTGACCCGACACCGCTTGCACAAGAGACCCAGTACTTC
CDR3aa: CANRPFDPTPLAQETQYF
j_gene: TRBJ2-5
d_gene: NA
v_gene: TRBV7-2
abundance: many

CDR3nt: TGCAGTGCTACTCTCCACGCGGGAGGTGGCACAGATACGCAGTATTTT
CDR3aa: CSATLHAGGGTDTQYF
j_gene: TRBJ2-3
d_gene: TRBD2
v_gene: TRBV20-1
abundance: many

CDR3nt: TGTGCCAGCAGTGTGGCGGGAGGCCCAGATACGCAGTATTTT
CDR3aa: CASSVAGGPDTQYF
j_gene: TRBJ2-3
d_gene: TRBD2
v_gene: TRBV6-4
abundance: NA

CDR3nt: TGTGCCAGCAGAAGGACAGGGAGCAACAATGAGCAGTTCTTC
CDR3aa: CASRRTGSNNEQFF
j_gene: TRBJ2-1
d_gene: TRBD1
v_gene: TRBV27
abundance: many

CDR3nt: TGCGCCAGCAGCTTGGATGTCGGGGGATTTTACGAGCAGTACTTC
CDR3aa: CASSLDVGGFYEQYF
j_gene: TRBJ2-7
d_gene: NA
v_gene: TRBV5-1
abundance: many

CDR3nt: TGCAGCGTTGAAGCTCTCTCTAGCTCCGGAGAGGTTTACGAGCAGTACTTC
CDR3aa: CSVEALSSSGEVYEQYF
j_gene: TRBJ2-7
d_gene: NA
v_gene: TRBV29-1
abundance: many

CDR3nt: TGCGCCAGCCTGTCAACCGGGGAGCTGTTTTTT
CDR3aa: CASLSTGELFF
j_gene: TRBJ2-2
d_gene: NA
v_gene: TRBV10-2
abundance: few

CDR3nt: TGCAGCGACCGCAGGGGAATCCTAAATGAGCAGTTCTTC
CDR3aa: CSDRRGILNEQFF
j_gene: TRBJ2-1
d_gene: NA
v_gene: TRBV29-1
abundance: many

CDR3nt: TGTGCCAGCAGCCCCCGGGGGGCTGAGGAGACCCAGTACTTC
CDR3aa: CASSPRGAEETQYF
j_gene: TRBJ2-5
d_gene: NA
v_gene: TRBV13
abundance: many

CDR3nt: TGCAGCGTTGAGGGGGGCGTTGGGGAGCTGTTTTTT
CDR3aa: CSVEGGVGELFF
j_gene: TRBJ2-2
d_gene: NA
v_gene: TRBV29-1
abundance: many

CDR3nt: TGTGCCAGCAGTTTGTCGGCCGATTCTGGAGCCAATGAGCAGTTCTTC
CDR3aa: CASSLSADSGANEQFF
j_gene: TRBJ2-1
d_gene: NA
v_gene: TRBV28
abundance: many

CDR3nt: TGCAGTGCACGTACTAGCGGGGGGTACAATGAGCAGTTCTTC
CDR3aa: CSARTSGGYNEQFF
j_gene: TRBJ2-1
d_gene: TRBD2
v_gene: TRBV20-1
abundance: many

CDR3nt: TGTGCCAGCAGTCCAGGGTATTCAACTAATGAAAAACTGTTTTTT
CDR3aa: CASSPGYSTNEKLFF
j_gene: TRBJ1-4
d_gene: NA
v_gene: TRBV12-3/TRBV12-4
abundance: many

CDR3nt: TGTGCCAGCCAGGTGGAAGCGGGTCTTCAAGAGACCCAGTACTTC
CDR3aa: CASQVEAGLQETQYF
j_gene: TRBJ2-5
d_gene: NA
v_gene: TRBV27
abundance: many

CDR3nt: TGCAGTGGTAGCGGGGGAACATACAATGAGCAGTTCTTC
CDR3aa: CSGSGGTYNEQFF
j_gene: TRBJ2-1
d_gene: TRBD2
v_gene: TRBV20-1
abundance: many

CDR3nt: TGTGCCAGCAGTCCTGCAGTGGAGGGTGGTTATGGCTACACCTTC
CDR3aa: CASSPAVEGGYGYTF
j_gene: TRBJ1-2
d_gene: NA
v_gene: TRBV27
abundance: many

CDR3nt: TGCAGTGCTAGAGATGTGGGACAGGGGGTTGAAGCTTTCTTT
CDR3aa: CSARDVGQGVEAFF
j_gene: TRBJ1-1
d_gene: TRBD1
v_gene: TRBV20-1
abundance: many

CDR3nt: TGTGCCAGCAGCTTAGATCACAACCAAGAGACCCAGTACTTC
CDR3aa: CASSLDHNQETQYF
j_gene: TRBJ2-5
d_gene: NA
v_gene: TRBV11-2
abundance: many

CDR3nt: TGTGCCAGCTCACCACCTTGGGTCACTGAAGCTTTCTTT
CDR3aa: CASSPPWVTEAFF
j_gene: TRBJ1-1
d_gene: NA
v_gene: TRBV18
abundance: many

CDR3nt: TGTGCCAGCAGCAAAACCGGGGCCAACGTCCTGACTTTC
CDR3aa: CASSKTGANVLTF
j_gene: TRBJ2-6
d_gene: NA
v_gene: TRBV7-9
abundance: many

CDR3nt: TGTGCCAGCAGTTTAAGCGACGCTAGAGGGGACACTGAAGCTTTCTTT
CDR3aa: CASSLSDARGDTEAFF
j_gene: TRBJ1-1
d_gene: NA
v_gene: TRBV28
abundance: few

CDR3nt: TGCGCCAGCAGCTTCCGTAGAGGGCCCTACGAGCAGTACTTC
CDR3aa: CASSFRRGPYEQYF
j_gene: TRBJ2-7
d_gene: NA
v_gene: TRBV5-1
abundance: many

CDR3nt: TGTGCCAGCAGCTTATCAGCTCCGAGAGTCTACGAGCAGTACTTC
CDR3aa: CASSLSAPRVYEQYF
j_gene: TRBJ2-7
d_gene: NA
v_gene: TRBV7-2
abundance: many

CDR3nt: TGTGCCAGCAGCTTAGGGCAGGGTTACTACGAGCAGTACTTC
CDR3aa: CASSLGQGYYEQYF
j_gene: TRBJ2-7
d_gene: NA
v_gene: TRBV7-9
abundance: many

CDR3nt: TGTGCCAGCTCCCCGGGGGGGGGAGCCTACGAGCAGTACTTC
CDR3aa: CASSPGGGAYEQYF
j_gene: TRBJ2-7
d_gene: TRBD2
v_gene: TRBV3-1
abundance: many

CDR3nt: TGCAGTGCTAGAGCCCCTTTTGAGGCGCAGCCCTACGAGCAGTACTTC
CDR3aa: CSARAPFEAQPYEQYF
j_gene: TRBJ2-7
d_gene: NA
v_gene: TRBV20-1
abundance: many

CDR3nt: TGTGCCAGCAGCCCCGGGGGCGATCCCTACGAGCAGTACTTC
CDR3aa: CASSPGGDPYEQYF
j_gene: TRBJ2-7
d_gene: NA
v_gene: TRBV9
abundance: many

CDR3nt: TGCGCCAGCAGCCCCTCACTAGCGGGGGGGTACACAGATACGCAGTATTTT
CDR3aa: CASSPSLAGGYTDTQYF
j_gene: TRBJ2-3
d_gene: TRBD2
v_gene: TRBV4-1
abundance: many

CDR3nt: TGTGCCAGCCCCGAGGGGACAGGGGATGAAATCACTGAAGCTTTCTTT
CDR3aa: CASPEGTGDEITEAFF
j_gene: TRBJ1-1
d_gene: TRBD1
v_gene: TRBV25-1
abundance: many

CDR3nt: TGTGCCAGCTCGCGGACAGGGGGGTACGAGACCCAGTACTTC
CDR3aa: CASSRTGGYETQYF
j_gene: TRBJ2-5
d_gene: TRBD1
v_gene: TRBV18
abundance: many

CDR3nt: TGTGCCAGCGGCTTCCCAGAGCAGTTCTTC
CDR3aa: CASGFPEQFF
j_gene: TRBJ2-1
d_gene: NA
v_gene: TRBV12-3/TRBV12-4
abundance: many

CDR3nt: TGTGCCAGCACCCTCCAAGAGACCCAGTACTTC
CDR3aa: CASTLQETQYF
j_gene: TRBJ2-5
d_gene: NA
v_gene: TRBV28
abundance: many

CDR3nt: TGTGCCAGCAGCGGACAGCTCTCTGGAAACACCATATATTTT
CDR3aa: CASSGQLSGNTIYF
j_gene: TRBJ1-3
d_gene: NA
v_gene: TRBV12-3/TRBV12-4
abundance: many

CDR3nt: TGTGCCAGCAGTACCCGGGGAGGGGTGTGGGAAAAACTGTTTTTT
CDR3aa: CASSTRGGVWEKLFF
j_gene: TRBJ1-4
d_gene: NA
v_gene: TRBV6-6
abundance: medium-sized

CDR3nt: TGTGCCAGCACCCTGGCCATATCCTACAATGAGCAGTTCTTC
CDR3aa: CASTLAISYNEQFF
j_gene: TRBJ2-1
d_gene: NA
v_gene: TRBV3-1
abundance: many